This entry is about one T cell receptor (beta chain). Its antigen is unknown. The entry originates in a study of CD8+CD57+ T cells in acquired aplastic anemia. Study as a whole: Yields of DNA that came from sorted CD4+ and CD8+ cells averaged approximately 3.5 ug. An average of about 9.8 million reads for CD4+ cells was obtained from healthy donors.

The template for TCR beta VDJ and CDR3 sequence profiling was genomic DNA. TCRdb independently ran MiXCR on the reads; one entry per CDR3 protein. The sample includes 90,000 to 120,000 distinct CDR3 sequences, around 53% of them seen just once. Between the trimmed V and J ends, which lost 1 base and 2 bases, there was a span of 12 bases. This CDR3 is 15 amino acids long. Germline V CDR1 and CDR2: SGHTA, FQGNSA. Study-level results: Between the patient and control groups, CD8+ Simpson's diversity did not differ significantly. Patients and controls were found to share twenty-nine CD8+ CDR3 sequences.

Sequenced material: sorted CD4+, CD8+, or CD8+CD57+ T cells (not recorded which) from PBMCs. This receptor was identified in a human donor in good health, serving as a control. The chain carries TRBV7-2 and TRBJ2-7, with D possibly matching TRBD1 (6 bases). The CDR3 region is CASSLVSTGTYEQYF. In DNA form, the CDR3 reads TGTGCCAGCAGCTTAGTGTCCACAGGGACCTACGAGCAGTACTTC.